This T cell receptor beta chain emerged from a study of blood T cell repertoires in COVID-19. Background on the study: From the United States, Italy and Spain came samples of acute and convalescent COVID-19. Sample material is recorded as cDNA or gDNA derived from T cells, B-cell-depleted T cells, or PBMCs.

Method: immunoSEQ multiplex PCR; TCRdb's copy keeps in-frame clones and lacks some. The sample includes 150,000 to 200,000 clones, around four fifths seen only once; the top ten take roughly a fifth. CDR1 and CDR2 from the germline V gene are MNHEY and SVGEGT. This CDR3 has 17 amino acids. V shed 6 bases and J shed 5 bases, with 22 bases lying between them. Sequenced input: peripheral blood. The sequence was obtained from a woman aged 65 to 85 who had recovered from COVID-19. This chain joins TRBV6-2 or TRBV6-3 and TRBJ2-2; D not resolved. The CDR3 nucleotides are TGTGCCAGCAGCTCCGCTGGGCCCCGTTTGGTAACCGGGGAGCTGTTTTTT. It specifies CASSSAGPRLVTGELFF.